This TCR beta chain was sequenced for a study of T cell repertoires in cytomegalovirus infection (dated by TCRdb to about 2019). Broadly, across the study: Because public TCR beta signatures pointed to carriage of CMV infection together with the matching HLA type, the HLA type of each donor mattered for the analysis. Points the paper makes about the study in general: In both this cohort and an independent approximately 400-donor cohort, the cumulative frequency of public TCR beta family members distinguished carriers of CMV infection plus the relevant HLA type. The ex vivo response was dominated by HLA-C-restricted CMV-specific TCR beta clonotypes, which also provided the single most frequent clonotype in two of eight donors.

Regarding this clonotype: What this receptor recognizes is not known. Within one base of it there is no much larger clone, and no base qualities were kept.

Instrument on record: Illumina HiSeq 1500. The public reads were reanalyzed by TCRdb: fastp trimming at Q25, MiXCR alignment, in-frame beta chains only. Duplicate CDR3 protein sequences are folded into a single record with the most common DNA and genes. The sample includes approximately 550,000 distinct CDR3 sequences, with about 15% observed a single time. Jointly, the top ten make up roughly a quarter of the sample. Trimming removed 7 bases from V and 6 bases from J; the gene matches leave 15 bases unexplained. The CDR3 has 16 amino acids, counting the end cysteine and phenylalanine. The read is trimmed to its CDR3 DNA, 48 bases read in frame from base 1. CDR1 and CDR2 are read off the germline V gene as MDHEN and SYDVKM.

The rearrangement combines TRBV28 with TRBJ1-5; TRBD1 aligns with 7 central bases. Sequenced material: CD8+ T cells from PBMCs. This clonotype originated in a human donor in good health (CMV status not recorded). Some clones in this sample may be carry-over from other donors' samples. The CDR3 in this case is CASTSPGPGGSQPQHF. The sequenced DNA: TGTGCCAGCACCTCCCCCGGACCAGGGGGAAGTCAGCCCCAGCATTTT. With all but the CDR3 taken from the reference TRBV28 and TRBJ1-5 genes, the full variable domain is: DVKVTQSSRYLVKRTGEKVFLECVQDMDHENMFWYRQDPGLGLRLIYFSYDVKMKEKGDIPEGYSVSREKKERFSLILESASTNQTSMYLCASTSPGPGGSQPQHFGDGTRLSIL.